This TCR beta chain was identified during a study of cytomegalovirus exposure and HLA in healthy donors. This CDR3 is 11 amino acids long. V was clipped by 7 bases and J by 3 bases, with 10 bases between them. In germline, CDR1 is DFQATT, CDR2 SNEGSKA (reference sequence). Repertoires were generated with immunoSEQ multiplex PCR, while TCRdb's copy carries only in-frame clones and drops some. The repertoire includes 98,000 or so clones, approximately 95% of them detected once, and roughly 0.67% sits in the top ten. V usage is TRBV20-1 and J usage is TRBJ2-7; weak D call: TRBD2 (7 bases). The sample taken for sequencing was PBMCs. This clonotype was sampled from a woman aged 18 to 35 in good health and CMV-seronegative. The chain's CDR3 is CSGGGSYEQYF. Here the CDR3 DNA reads TGCAGTGGCGGGGGCAGCTACGAGCAGTACTTC.